This T cell receptor beta chain comes out of a study of blood T cell repertoires in COVID-19. About the research overall: Samples taken during acute and convalescent COVID-19 were collected in the United States, Italy and Spain. T cells, B-cell-depleted T cells, or PBMCs supplied cDNA or gDNA.

CDR1 and CDR2 (germline): ENHRY, SYGVKD. Trimming shortened V by 3 bases and J by 3 bases, and 18 bases separated the two germline ends. The CDR3 runs to 16 residues. This clone was found a few times. As processed by the authors: Nucleated cell counts were estimated from reference gene primer amplification. Assay used: immunoSEQ multiplex PCR; TCRdb lists only in-frame clones, some missing. The V and J calls and clone size are taken from that table; D and trimming were inferred from the DNA. The sample consists of 35,000 to 50,000 clones, roughly 74% of them appearing once. The chain combines TRBV10-3 with TRBJ2-7; possibly TRBD2 for D (5 bases). The sample taken for sequencing was peripheral blood. The clonotype was recovered from an elderly man with acute or convalescent COVID-19. In nucleotides, the CDR3 is TGTGCCATCAGTGAAAGGGCGGGCGACGGGATCTACGAGCAGTACTTC. Encoded protein: CAISERAGDGIYEQYF.